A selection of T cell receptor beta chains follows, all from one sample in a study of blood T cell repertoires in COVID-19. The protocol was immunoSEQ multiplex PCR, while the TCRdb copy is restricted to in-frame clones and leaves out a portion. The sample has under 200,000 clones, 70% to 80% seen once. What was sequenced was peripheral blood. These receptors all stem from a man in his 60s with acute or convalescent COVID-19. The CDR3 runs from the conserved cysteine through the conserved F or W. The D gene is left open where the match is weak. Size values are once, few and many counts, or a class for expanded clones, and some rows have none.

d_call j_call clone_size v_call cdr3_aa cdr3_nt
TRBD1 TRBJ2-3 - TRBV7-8 CASSVGRMGTGGADTQYF TGTGCCAGCAGCGTGGGCCGAATGGGGACAGGGGGCGCAGATACGCAGTATTTT
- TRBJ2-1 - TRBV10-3 CARTATYNEQFF TGTGCCCGGACTGCCACCTACAATGAGCAGTTCTTC
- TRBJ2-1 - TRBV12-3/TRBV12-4 CASSSGLNEQFF TGTGCCAGCAGTTCGGGGTTGAATGAGCAGTTCTTC
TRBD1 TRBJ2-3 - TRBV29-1 CSVERQGVIDTQYF TGCAGCGTTGAAAGACAGGGGGTCATAGATACGCAGTATTTT
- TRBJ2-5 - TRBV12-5 CASGLNKETQYF TGTGCTAGTGGTTTGAACAAAGAGACCCAGTACTTC
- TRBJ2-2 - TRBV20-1 CSASDSTTNTGELFF TGCAGTGCTAGTGACAGTACAACGAACACCGGGGAGCTGTTTTTT
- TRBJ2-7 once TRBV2 CATRRFSHYEQYF TGTGCCACGCGGCGTTTCTCACACTACGAGCAGTACTTC
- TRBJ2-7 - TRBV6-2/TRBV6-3 CASSPPSAEPLTYEQYF TGTGCCAGCAGCCCTCCCTCTGCGGAGCCCCTTACCTACGAGCAGTACTTC
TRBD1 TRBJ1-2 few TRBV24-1 CATSESTGVYGYTF TGTGCCACCAGTGAGTCTACAGGGGTTTACGGCTACACCTTC
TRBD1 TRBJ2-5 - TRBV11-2 CASSPGTGGLLETQYF TGTGCCAGCAGTCCCGGGACAGGGGGTCTTCTTGAGACCCAGTACTTC
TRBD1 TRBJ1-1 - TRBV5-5 CASSWTGGANTEAFF TGTGCCAGCAGCTGGACAGGGGGCGCAAACACTGAAGCTTTCTTT
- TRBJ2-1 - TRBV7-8 CASRRGSYNEQFF TGTGCCAGTCGTCGGGGTTCCTACAATGAGCAGTTCTTC
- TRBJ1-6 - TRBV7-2 CASSLSVDNSPLHF TGTGCCAGCAGCTTATCTGTCGATAATTCACCCCTCCACTTT
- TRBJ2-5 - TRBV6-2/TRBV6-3 CASSSPRGETQYF TGTGCCAGCAGTTCGCCTAGAGGAGAGACCCAGTACTTC
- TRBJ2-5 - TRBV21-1 CASSKALAGATQETQYF TGTGCCAGCAGCAAAGCATTAGCAGGGGCGACCCAAGAGACCCAGTACTTC
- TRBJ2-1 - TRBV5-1 CASSLSGQSSYNEQFF TGCGCCAGCAGCTTGAGCGGGCAGAGCTCCTACAATGAGCAGTTCTTC
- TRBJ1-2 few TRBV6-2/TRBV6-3 CASSSRGMRYGYTF TGTGCCAGCAGTTCTCGGGGGATGAGGTATGGCTACACCTTC
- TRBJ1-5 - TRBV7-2 CASSLQQGNGQPQHF TGTGCCAGCAGCTTACAGCAGGGGAATGGGCAGCCCCAGCATTTT
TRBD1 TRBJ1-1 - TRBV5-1 CASSLRTGDTEAFF TGCGCCAGCAGCCTGCGGACAGGGGACACTGAAGCTTTCTTT
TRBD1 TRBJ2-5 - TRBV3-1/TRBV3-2 CASSQKPGQGAAETQYF TGTGCCAGCAGCCAAAAACCGGGACAGGGGGCGGCGGAGACCCAGTACTTC
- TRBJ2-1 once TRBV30 CAWSEDLLNEQFF TGTGCCTGGAGCGAGGACTTACTCAATGAGCAGTTCTTC
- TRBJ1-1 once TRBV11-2 CASSTYREEAFF TGTGCCAGCAGCACCTACAGGGAAGAAGCTTTCTTT
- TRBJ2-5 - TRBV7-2 CASRLPGRPGETQYF TGTGCCAGCAGGCTTCCGGGGAGGCCCGGGGAGACCCAGTACTTC